This T cell receptor beta chain was captured in a study of siplizumab effects on memory and regulatory T cells (dated by TCRdb to about 2019). Some background on the complete study: The study examined how the anti-CD2 antibody siplizumab affects alloreactive T-cell subsets in allogeneic mixed lymphocyte reactions built from human PBMCs. The investigation overall reported the following: About 75-96% of proliferating CD4+ or CD8+ clones could not be given a naive or memory phenotype. Whether proliferating Tregs from siplizumab cultures actually had suppressive function was not functionally confirmed. Among mappable alloreactive CD4+ clones, an average Treg-derived fraction of 68.8% was observed with siplizumab, compared with less than 35% in control reactions. Because sequences below about 10^-5 frequency were poorly captured, only a minor fraction of alloreactive clones could be mapped to unstimulated subsets. Unstimulated naive T cells appeared more diverse than memory T cells, and naive cells seemed to contribute substantially to the alloresponse. Siplizumab significantly lowered the cumulative frequency of alloreactive sequences that could be traced to unstimulated CD4+ memory T cells.

V gives up 2 bases and J gives up 4 bases, and the segment between their germline ends measures 12 bases. The germline V gene (reference sequence) gives CDR1 as GTSNPN and CDR2 as SVGIG. Including the terminal cysteine and phenylalanine, the CDR3 comprises 14 residues. The entry retains the CDR3 DNA only, 42 bases that are in frame from base 1. In the case of this clone: No cognate antigen has been identified for it. Base qualities are not recorded, but no much larger clone differs from it by a single base.

The library was obtained by the immunoSEQ multiplex PCR assay. Around 94,000 TCR templates per sample were assayed on the deep sequencing platform. Genomic DNA extracted from sorted T cells was used for TCRbeta CDR3 sequencing. In the paper's pipeline: The R programming language was used for clonal analysis of the TCRbeta CDR3 data. Alloreactive CD4+ and CD8+ clones were identified by comparing unstimulated samples to CFSE-low samples taken after the reaction. Regulatory or non-regulatory origin was assigned to alloreactive CD4+ clones by matching of sequences to sorted unstimulated Treg and non-Treg repertoires. TCRdb carries this immuneACCESS record with in-frame sequences only. Its versions omit some clonotypes, under half of them owing to an unresolved V gene in the studies checked, with the rest unexplained. Clone size and V and J calls were adopted from that table, with D and trimming inferred from the DNA. This sample gives tens of thousands of clones in total; more than 85% of them show up just once. The ten largest account for over 5.5% of the sample.

TCRbeta CDR3 sequencing was performed on sorted unstimulated T cells and on proliferating T cells recovered from mixed lymphocyte reactions. Fresh whole blood from about ten HLA-typed healthy donors served as the source for isolating PBMCs. The sample consisted of CD8+ T cells sorted from blood. The TCR was taken from a human donor in good health. The chain is made from TRBV30 and TRBJ2-1; the D gene cannot be resolved reliably. The nucleotide sequence reads as follows: TGTGCCTGGAGTATCCCGAACTCGTACAATGAGCAGTTCTTC. Translation gives CAWSIPNSYNEQFF.